The clone carrying this TCR beta chain was seen more than once but under ten times. The antigen remains unidentified. These data belong to a study of T-cell memory formation after mild COVID-19. Background on the study: The two donors had largely donor-specific TCR clusters.

CDR3 length: 12 amino acids. Looked up from germline, CDR1 is ENHRY and CDR2 is SYGVKD. Trimming left V 5 bases short and J 7 bases short, with 9 bases between. Libraries for TCRalpha and TCRbeta carried sample barcodes and unique molecular identifiers via 5'RACE. TCRdb re-analysed the 5' RACE reads in MiXCR, keeping a single row per CDR3 protein. The data show about 350,000 distinct CDR3 sequences, with roughly an eighth seen just once and 20% to 25% held by the top ten. Study-level results: Contracting clones from day 15 to 85 showed balanced CD4/CD8; later expanders favored CD4+.

The sequence was collected from a man younger than 35 who had mild COVID-19 (a few samples of this study predate the infection). Cell type and time point are not known. Sequenced input: PBMCs or a T cell subset sorted from them (not recorded which). The chain carries TRBV10-3 and TRBJ2-1, with D perhaps matching TRBD2 (6 bases). The CDR3 nucleotides read TGTGCCATCAGTACCCTAGCGAATGAGCAGTTCTTC. It codes for CAISTLANEQFF.